The present entry profiles one T cell receptor beta chain with its context. The antigen remains unidentified. This entry comes from a study of cytomegalovirus exposure and HLA in healthy donors. The PCR made use of 60 Vbeta and 13 Jbeta primers. Per the study methods: In a later analysis, approximately 80 million unique TCR beta chains included roughly 11 million shared by two or more donors. Sequencing was performed with immunoSEQ multiplex PCR; in TCRdb, only in-frame clones are kept and a portion is missing. Clone size and the V and J calls come from that table; the DNA yielded D and trimming. The table includes roughly 200,000 clones, 80% detected once. Study results and limitations: Some TCR beta chains (roughly 150 of them) were listed as cytomegalovirus-associated. A later analysis showed that HLA-associated TCR beta chains had undergone more clonal expansion than equally common others. Several of the most significant clusters were apparently associated with common viral pathogens in a later analysis.

The CDR3 consists of 16 residues. Germline assignment: CDR1 MNHEY and CDR2 SVGAGI. J lost 3 bases, V lost 4 bases, and 8 bases had no gene match. The V and J genes are TRBV6-5 and TRBJ2-3; TRBD1 matches 9 bases. The sequencing sample was made of PBMCs. The source of this sequence is a boy aged 10-17 years in good health and CMV-seronegative. This chain's CDR3 is CASSSGQGSYTDTQYF. The CDR3 DNA sequence: TGTGCCAGCAGTTCGGGACAGGGCTCCTATACAGATACGCAGTATTTT.